This TCR beta chain originates from a study of Graves' ophthalmopathy and Graves' hyperthyroidism. Findings of the study overall: Prediction of ophthalmopathy progression reached less than 71% sensitivity and under 80% specificity. Also, most clonotypes expanded in the thyroid above 0.001 frequency appeared in blood.

In this sample, this clonotype turned up a few times. Its target is not known. Out of 9.5 to 10 ml of fresh peripheral blood, PBMCs were obtained. RNA transcripts served as template for amplifying TCR beta CDR3 sequences. The authors performed first-round RT-PCR with HTBI primers and then a second-round multiplex PCR. TCRdb reprocessed the multiplex PCR reads with MiXCR, giving one entry per CDR3 protein. Among around 470,000 distinct CDR3 sequences, approximately 14% were seen once, and the ten largest hold about a tenth. Trimming removed 2 bases from V and 0 bases from J; junction bases left unmatched: 5. Germline V lookup: CDR1 KGHSH, CDR2 LQKENI. This CDR3 is built from 16 residues.

J is TRBJ1-2 and V is TRBV18, with 8 bases lining up with TRBD1. Sequencing used blood. This TCR was sampled from a woman aged 25 to 39 with Graves' ophthalmopathy. Here the CDR3 DNA reads TGTGCCAGCTCACCAGGCGGGACAGGTACTAACTATGGCTACACCTTC. It specifies CASSPGGTGTNYGYTF.